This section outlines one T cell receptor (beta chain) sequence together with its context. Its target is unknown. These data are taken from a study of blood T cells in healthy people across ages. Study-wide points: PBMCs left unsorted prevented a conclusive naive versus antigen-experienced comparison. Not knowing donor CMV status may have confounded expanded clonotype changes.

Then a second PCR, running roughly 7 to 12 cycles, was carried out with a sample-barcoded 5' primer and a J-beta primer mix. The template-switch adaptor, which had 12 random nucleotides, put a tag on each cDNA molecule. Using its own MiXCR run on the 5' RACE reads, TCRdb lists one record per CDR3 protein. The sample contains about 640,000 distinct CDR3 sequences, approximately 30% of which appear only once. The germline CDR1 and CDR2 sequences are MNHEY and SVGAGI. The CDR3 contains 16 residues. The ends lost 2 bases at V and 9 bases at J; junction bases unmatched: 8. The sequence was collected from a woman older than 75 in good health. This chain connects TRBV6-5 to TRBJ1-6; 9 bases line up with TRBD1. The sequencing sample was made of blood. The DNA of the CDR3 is TGTGCCAGCAGTTACACCACAGGGGGCAATTCTTCACCCCTCCACTTT. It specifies CASSYTTGGNSSPLHF.